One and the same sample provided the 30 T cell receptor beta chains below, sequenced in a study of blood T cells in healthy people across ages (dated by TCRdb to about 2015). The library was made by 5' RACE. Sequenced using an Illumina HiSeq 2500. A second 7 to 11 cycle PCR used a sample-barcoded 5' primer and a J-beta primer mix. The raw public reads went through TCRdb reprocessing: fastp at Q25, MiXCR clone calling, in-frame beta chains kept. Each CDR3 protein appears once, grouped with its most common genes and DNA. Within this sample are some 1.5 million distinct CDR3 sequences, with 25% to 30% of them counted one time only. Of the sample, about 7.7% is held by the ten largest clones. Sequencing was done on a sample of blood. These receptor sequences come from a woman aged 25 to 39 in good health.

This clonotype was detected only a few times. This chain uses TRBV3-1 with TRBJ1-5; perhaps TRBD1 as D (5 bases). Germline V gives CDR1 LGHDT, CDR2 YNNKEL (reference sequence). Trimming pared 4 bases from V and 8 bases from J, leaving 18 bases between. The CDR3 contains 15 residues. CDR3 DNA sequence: TGTGCCAGCAGCCGCGCGTCATCTCAGGGAAAGCCCCAGCATTTT. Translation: CASSRASSQGKPQHF. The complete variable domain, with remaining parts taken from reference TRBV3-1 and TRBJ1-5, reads DTAVSQTPKYLVTQMGNDKSIKCEQNLGHDTMYWYKQDSKKFLKIMFSYNNKELIINETVPNRFSPKSPDKAHLNLHINSLELGDSAVYFCASSRASSQGKPQHFGDGTRLSIL.

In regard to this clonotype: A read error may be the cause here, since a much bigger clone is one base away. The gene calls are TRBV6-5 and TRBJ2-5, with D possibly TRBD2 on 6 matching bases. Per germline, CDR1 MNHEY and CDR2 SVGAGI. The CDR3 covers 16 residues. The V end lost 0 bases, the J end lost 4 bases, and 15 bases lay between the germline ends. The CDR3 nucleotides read TGTGCCAGCAGTTACTCGAGGGGAGGCCGAACAGAGACCCAGTACTTC. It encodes CASSYSRGGRTETQYF.

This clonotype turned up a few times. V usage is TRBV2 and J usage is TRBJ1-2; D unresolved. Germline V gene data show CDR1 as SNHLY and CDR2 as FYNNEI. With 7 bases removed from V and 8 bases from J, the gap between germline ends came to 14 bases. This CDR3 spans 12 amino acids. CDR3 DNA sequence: TGTGCCAGCACCCCTCGGATGAGAGGCTACACCTTC. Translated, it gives CASTPRMRGYTF.

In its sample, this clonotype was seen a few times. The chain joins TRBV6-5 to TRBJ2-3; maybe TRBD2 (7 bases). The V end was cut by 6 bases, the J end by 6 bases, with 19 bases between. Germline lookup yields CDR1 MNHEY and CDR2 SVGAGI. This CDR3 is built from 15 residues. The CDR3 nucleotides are TGTGCCAGCAGAACAACACGGGGGGCTCCCGATACGCAGTATTTT. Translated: CASRTTRGAPDTQYF.

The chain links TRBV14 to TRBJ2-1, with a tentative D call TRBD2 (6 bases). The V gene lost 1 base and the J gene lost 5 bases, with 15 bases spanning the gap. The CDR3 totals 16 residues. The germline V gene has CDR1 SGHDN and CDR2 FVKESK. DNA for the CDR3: TGTGCCAGCAGCCAAGGGGGGACTCTTCCCAACAATGAGCAGTTCTTC. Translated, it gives CASSQGGTLPNNEQFF.

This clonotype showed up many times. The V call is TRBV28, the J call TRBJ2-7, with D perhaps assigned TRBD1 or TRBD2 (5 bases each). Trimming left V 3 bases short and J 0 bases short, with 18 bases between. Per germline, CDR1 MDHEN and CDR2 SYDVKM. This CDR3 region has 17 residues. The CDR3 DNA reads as TGTGCCAGCAGTTTTAGTTATGGGGCGGAGGACTCCTACGAGCAGTACTTC. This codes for CASSFSYGAEDSYEQYF.

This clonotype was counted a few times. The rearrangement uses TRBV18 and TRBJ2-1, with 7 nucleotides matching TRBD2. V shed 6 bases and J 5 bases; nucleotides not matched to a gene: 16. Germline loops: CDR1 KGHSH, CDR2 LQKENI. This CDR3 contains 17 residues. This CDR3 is CASSPPLAPLSHNEQFF. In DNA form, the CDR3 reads TGTGCCAGCTCGCCGCCACTAGCGCCCCTATCCCACAATGAGCAGTTCTTC.

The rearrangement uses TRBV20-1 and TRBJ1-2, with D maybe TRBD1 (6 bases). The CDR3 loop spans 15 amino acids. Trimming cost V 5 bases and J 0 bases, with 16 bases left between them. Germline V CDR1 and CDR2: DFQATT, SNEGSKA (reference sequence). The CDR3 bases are TGCAGTGCTCTTTTAGGGGGGGTATCTAACTATGGCTACACCTTC. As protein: CSALLGGVSNYGYTF.

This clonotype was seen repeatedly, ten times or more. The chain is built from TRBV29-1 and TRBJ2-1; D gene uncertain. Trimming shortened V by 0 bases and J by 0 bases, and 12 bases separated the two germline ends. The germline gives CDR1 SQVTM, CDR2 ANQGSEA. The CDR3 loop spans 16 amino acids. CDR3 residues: CSVEDQELSSYNEQFF. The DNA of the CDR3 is TGCAGCGTTGAAGATCAGGAGTTGAGCTCCTACAATGAGCAGTTCTTC.

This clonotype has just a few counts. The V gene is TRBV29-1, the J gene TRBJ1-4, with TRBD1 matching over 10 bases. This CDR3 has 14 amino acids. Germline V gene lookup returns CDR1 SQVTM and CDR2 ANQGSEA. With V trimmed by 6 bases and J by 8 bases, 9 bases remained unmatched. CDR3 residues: CSVADRGLREKLFF. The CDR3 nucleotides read TGCAGCGTAGCCGACAGGGGGCTGCGAGAAAAACTGTTTTTT.

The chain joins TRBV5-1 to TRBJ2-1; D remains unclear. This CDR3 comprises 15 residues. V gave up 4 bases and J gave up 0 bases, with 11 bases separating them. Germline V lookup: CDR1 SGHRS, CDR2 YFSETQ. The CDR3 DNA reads TGCGCCAGCAGCAAAGACGTGAGCTCCTACAATGAGCAGTTCTTC. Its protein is CASSKDVSSYNEQFF. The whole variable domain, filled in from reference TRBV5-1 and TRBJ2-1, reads KAGVTQTPRYLIKTRGQQVTLSCSPISGHRSVSWYQQTPGQGLQFLFEYFSETQRNKGNFPGRFSGRQFSNSRSEMNVSTLELGDSALYLCASSKDVSSYNEQFFGPGTRLTVL.

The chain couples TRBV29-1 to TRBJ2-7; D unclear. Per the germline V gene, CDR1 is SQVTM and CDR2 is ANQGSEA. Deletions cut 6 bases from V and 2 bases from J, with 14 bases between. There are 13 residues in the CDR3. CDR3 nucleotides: TGCAGCGTCCAACTCGGGTCGGCCTACGAGCAGTACTTC. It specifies CSVQLGSAYEQYF.

The CDR3 coding sequence is TGCAGTGCTGACCCTAGGGACAGGGGCGCCGTAGATGGAGATACGCAGTATTTT. This sequence encodes CSADPRDRGAVDGDTQYF. The rearrangement links TRBV20-1 to TRBJ2-3; 10 positions match TRBD1. Germline V gives CDR1 DFQATT, CDR2 SNEGSKA (reference sequence). With 5 bases clipped from V and 5 bases from J, the junction kept 19 bases outside the gene matches. CDR3 length: 18 residues.

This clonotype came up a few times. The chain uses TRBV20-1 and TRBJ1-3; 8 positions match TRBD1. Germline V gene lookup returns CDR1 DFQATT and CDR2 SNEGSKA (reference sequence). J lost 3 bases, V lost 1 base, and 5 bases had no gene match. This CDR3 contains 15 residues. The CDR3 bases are TGCAGTGCTAGAGCTGACAGGGGTGATGGAAACACCATATATTTT. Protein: CSARADRGDGNTIYF.

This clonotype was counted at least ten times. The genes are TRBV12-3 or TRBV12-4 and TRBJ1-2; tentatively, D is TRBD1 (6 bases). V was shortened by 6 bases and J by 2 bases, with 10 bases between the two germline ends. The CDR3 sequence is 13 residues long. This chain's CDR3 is CASRPGTNYGYTF. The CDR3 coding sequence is TGTGCCAGCAGGCCCGGGACAAACTATGGCTACACCTTC.

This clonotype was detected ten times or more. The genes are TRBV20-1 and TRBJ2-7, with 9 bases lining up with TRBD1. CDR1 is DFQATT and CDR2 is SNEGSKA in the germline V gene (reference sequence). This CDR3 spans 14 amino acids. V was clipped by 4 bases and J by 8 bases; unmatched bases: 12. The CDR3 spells CSAMRQGDPGKQYF. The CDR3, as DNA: TGCAGTGCTATGAGACAGGGGGATCCGGGAAAGCAGTACTTC.

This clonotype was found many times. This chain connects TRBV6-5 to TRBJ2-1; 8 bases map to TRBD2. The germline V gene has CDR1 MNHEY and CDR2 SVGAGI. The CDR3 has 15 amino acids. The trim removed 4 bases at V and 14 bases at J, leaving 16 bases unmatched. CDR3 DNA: TGTGCCAGCAGTTCCAAGGGAGCGGGGGTTTCCTTTGAGTTCTTC. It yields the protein CASSSKGAGVSFEFF.

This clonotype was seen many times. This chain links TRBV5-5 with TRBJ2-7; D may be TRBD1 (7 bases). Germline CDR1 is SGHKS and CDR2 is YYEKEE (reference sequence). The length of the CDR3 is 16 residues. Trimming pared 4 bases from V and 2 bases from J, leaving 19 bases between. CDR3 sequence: CASSTGGDRYTYEQYF. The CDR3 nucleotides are TGTGCCAGCAGCACCGGCGGGGACAGATATACCTACGAGCAGTACTTC.

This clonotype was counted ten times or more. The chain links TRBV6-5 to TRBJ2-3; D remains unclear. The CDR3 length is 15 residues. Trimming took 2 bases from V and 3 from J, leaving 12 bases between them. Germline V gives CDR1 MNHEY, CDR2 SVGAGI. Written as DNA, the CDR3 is TGTGCCAGCAGTTACGAAGGAAGCGATACAGATACGCAGTATTTT. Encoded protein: CASSYEGSDTDTQYF.

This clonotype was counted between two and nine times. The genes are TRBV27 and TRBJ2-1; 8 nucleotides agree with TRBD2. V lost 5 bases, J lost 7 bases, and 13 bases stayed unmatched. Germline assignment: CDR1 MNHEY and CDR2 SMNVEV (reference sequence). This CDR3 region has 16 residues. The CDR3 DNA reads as TGTGCCAGCAGTCTCACCGGGGGAGCGGGGGATAATGAGCAGTTCTTC. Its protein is CASSLTGGAGDNEQFF.

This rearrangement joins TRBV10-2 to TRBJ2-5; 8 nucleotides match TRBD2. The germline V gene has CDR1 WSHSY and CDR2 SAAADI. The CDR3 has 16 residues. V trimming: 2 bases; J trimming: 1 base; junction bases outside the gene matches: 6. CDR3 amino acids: CASSEGLAGVQETQYF. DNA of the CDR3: TGCGCCAGCAGTGAGGGGCTAGCGGGTGTCCAAGAGACCCAGTACTTC.

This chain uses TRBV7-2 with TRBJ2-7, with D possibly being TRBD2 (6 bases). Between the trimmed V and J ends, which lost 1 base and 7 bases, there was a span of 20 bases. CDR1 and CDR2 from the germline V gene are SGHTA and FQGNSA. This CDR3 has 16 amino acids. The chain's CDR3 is CASSLVGAVGGWEQYF. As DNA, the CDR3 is TGTGCCAGCAGCTTAGTAGGAGCGGTCGGGGGTTGGGAGCAGTACTTC.

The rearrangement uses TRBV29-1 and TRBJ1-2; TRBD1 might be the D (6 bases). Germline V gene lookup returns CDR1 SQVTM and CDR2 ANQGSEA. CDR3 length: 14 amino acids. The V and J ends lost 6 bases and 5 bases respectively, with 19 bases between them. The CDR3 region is CSVTPRGSLYGYTF. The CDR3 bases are TGCAGCGTGACACCCAGGGGTTCGTTATATGGCTACACCTTC.

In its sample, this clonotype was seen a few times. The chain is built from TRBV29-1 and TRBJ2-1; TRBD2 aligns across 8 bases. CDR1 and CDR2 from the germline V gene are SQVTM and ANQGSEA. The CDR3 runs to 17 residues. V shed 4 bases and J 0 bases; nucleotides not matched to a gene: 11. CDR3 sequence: CSVGGVGGASSYNEQFF. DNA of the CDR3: TGCAGCGTTGGTGGGGTCGGGGGGGCTAGCTCCTACAATGAGCAGTTCTTC.

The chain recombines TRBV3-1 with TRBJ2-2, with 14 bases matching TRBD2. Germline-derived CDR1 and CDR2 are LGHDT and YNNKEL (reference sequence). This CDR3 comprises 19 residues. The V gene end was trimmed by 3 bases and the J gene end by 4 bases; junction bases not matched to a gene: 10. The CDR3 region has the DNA TGTGCCAGCAGCCACCAGACTAGCGGGAGGGCCTGGCGCACCGGGGAGCTGTTTTTT. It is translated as CASSHQTSGRAWRTGELFF.

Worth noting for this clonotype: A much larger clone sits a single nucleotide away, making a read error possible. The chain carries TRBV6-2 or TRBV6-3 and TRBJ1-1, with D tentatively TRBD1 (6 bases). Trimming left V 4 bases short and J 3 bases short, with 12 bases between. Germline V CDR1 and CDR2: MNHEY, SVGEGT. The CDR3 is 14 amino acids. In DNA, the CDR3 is TGTGCCAGCAGTTCCGGGGCAGGGGACACTGAAGCTTTCTTT. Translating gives CASSSGAGDTEAFF.

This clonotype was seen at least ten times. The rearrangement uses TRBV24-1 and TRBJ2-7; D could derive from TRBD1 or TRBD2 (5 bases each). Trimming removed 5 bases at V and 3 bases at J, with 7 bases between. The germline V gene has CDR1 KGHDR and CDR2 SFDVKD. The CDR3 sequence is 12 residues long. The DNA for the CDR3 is TGTGCCACCAGTGGGGACGGCTACGAGCAGTACTTC. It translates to CATSGDGYEQYF.

Here the CDR3 DNA reads TGCAGTGCTCCTGGACAGGCTAGCGCTGAAGCTTTCTTT. It specifies CSAPGQASAEAFF. The chain has TRBV20-1 and TRBJ1-1, with 7 bases fitting TRBD1. The CDR3 consists of 13 residues. Germline trimming cut 5 bases from V and 6 bases from J; bases unmatched to any gene: 9. The germline V gene has CDR1 DFQATT and CDR2 SNEGSKA (reference sequence).

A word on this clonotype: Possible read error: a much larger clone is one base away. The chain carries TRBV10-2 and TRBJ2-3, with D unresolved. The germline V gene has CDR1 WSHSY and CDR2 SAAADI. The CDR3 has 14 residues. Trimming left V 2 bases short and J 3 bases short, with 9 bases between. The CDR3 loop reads CASSEAALTDTQYF. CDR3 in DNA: TGCGCCAGCAGTGAGGCAGCGTTGACAGATACGCAGTATTTT.

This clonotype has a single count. CDR3 amino acids: CASSLMGPGTRAYNEQFF. The CDR3 nucleotides are TGTGCCAGCAGCTTAATGGGACCCGGCACAAGGGCCTACAATGAGCAGTTCTTC. The rearrangement joins TRBV7-2 to TRBJ2-1; D is perhaps TRBD1 or TRBD2 (5 bases each). There are 18 residues in the CDR3. Germline CDR1 SGHTA, CDR2 FQGNSA. V was trimmed by 2 bases and J by 2 bases, leaving 19 bases between them. The variable domain in full, completed from reference TRBV7-2 and TRBJ2-1, reads GAGVSQSPSNKVTEKGKDVELRCDPISGHTALYWYRQSLGQGLEFLIYFQGNSAPDKSGLPSDRFSAERTGGSVSTLTIQRTQQEDSAVYLCASSLMGPGTRAYNEQFFGPGTRLTVL.